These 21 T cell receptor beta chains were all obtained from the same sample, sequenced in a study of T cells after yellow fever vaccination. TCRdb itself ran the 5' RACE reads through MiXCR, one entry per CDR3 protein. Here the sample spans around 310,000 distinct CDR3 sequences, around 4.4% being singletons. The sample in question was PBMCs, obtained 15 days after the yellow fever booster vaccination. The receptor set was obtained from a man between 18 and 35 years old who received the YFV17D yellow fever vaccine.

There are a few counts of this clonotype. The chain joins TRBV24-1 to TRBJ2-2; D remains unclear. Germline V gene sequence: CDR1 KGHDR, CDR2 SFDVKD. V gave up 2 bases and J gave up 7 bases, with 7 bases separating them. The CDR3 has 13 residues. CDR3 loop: CATSDWASGELFF. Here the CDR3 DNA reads TGTGCCACCAGTGATTGGGCCAGCGGGGAGCTGTTTTTT.

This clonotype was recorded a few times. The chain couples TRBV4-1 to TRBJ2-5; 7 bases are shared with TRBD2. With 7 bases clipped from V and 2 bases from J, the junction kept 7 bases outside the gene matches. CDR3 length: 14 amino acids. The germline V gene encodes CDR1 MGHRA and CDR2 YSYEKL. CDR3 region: CASTRDYAQETQYF. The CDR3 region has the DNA TGCGCCAGCACCCGGGACTATGCTCAAGAGACCCAGTACTTC.

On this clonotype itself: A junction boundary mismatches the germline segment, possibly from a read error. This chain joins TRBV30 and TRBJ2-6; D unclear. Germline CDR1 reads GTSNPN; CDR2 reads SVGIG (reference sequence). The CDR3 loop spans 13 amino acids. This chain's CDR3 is CAWSVRGVNVLTF. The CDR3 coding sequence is TGTGCCTGGAGTGTACGTGGGGTCAACGTCCTGACTTTC.

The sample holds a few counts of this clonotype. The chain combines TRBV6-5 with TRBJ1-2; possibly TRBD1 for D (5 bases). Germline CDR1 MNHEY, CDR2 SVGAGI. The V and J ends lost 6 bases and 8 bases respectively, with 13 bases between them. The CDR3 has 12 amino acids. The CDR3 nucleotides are TGTGCCAGCAGCTTCGGGACGAAGGGCTACACCTTC. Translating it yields CASSFGTKGYTF.

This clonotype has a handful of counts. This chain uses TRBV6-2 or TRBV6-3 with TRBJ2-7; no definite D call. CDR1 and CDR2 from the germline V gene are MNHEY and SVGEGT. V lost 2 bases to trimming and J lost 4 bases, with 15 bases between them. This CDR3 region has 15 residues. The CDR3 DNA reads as TGTGCCAGCAGTTACCCCCAGTCGGCTTTGTACGAGCAGTACTTC. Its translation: CASSYPQSALYEQYF.

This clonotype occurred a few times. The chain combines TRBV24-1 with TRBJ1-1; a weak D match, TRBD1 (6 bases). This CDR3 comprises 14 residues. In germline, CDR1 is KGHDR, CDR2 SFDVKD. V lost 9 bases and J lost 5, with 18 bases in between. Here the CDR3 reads CATSASGVGTEAFF. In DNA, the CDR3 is TGTGCCACCTCCGCGTCAGGGGTCGGGACTGAAGCTTTCTTT.

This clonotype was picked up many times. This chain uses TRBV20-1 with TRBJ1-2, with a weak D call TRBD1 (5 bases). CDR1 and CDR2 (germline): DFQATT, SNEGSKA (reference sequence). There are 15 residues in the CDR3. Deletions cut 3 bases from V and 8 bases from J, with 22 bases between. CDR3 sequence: CSARGVLPWDGGYTF. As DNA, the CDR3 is TGCAGTGCTAGGGGCGTTTTGCCCTGGGACGGGGGCTACACCTTC.

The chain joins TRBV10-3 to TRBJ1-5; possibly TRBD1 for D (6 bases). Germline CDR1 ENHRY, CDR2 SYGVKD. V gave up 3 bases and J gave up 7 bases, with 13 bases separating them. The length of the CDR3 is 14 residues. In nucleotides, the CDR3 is TGTGCCATCAGTGATGAACAGGGACACCAGCCCCAGCATTTT. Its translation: CAISDEQGHQPQHF.

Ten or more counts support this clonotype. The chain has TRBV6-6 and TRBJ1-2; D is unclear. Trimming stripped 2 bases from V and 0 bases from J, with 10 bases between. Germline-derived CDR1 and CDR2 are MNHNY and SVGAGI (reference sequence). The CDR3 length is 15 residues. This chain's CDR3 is CASSYGQEANYGYTF. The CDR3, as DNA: TGTGCCAGCAGTTACGGGCAGGAAGCTAACTATGGCTACACCTTC.

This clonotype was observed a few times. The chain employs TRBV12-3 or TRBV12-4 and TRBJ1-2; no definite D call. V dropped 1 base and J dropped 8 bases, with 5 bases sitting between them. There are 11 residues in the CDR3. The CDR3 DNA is TGTGCCAGCAGTTTAGGGCAAGGCTACACCTTC. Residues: CASSLGQGYTF.

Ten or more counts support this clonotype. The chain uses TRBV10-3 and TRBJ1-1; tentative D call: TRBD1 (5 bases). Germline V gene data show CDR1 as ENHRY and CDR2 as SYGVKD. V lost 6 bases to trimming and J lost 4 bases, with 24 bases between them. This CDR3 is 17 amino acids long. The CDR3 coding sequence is TGTGCCATCAGAACCCTGACAAAGGCAGGGCGCGGCACTGAAGCTTTCTTT. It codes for CAIRTLTKAGRGTEAFF.

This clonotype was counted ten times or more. The CDR3 region has the DNA TGTGCCAGCAGCAGGGGGGACGCACAAGAGACCCAGTACTTC. It yields the protein CASSRGDAQETQYF. J is TRBJ2-5 and V is TRBV7-9; either TRBD1 or TRBD2 may fit D (6 bases each). The germline V gene encodes CDR1 SEHNR and CDR2 FQNEAQ (reference sequence). V lost 5 bases and J 2 bases, leaving 12 bases between the germline ends. The CDR3 spans 14 residues. The full variable domain, with the rest looked up from reference TRBV7-9 and TRBJ2-5, is DTGVSQNPRHKITKRGQNVTFRCDPISEHNRLYWYRQTLGQGPEFLTYFQNEAQLEKSRLLSDRFSAERPKGSFSTLEIQRTEQGDSAMYLCASSRGDAQETQYFGPGTRLLVL.

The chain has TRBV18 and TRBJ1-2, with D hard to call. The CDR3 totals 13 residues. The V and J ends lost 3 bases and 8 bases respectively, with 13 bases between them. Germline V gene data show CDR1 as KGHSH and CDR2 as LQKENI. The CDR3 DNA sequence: TGTGCCAGCTCACCGGGTCAGGCCGGCGGCTACACCTTC. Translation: CASSPGQAGGYTF.

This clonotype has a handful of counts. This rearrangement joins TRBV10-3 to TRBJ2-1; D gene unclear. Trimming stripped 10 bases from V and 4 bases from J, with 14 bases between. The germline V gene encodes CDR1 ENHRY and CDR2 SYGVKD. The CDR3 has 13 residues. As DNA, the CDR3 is TGTGCCACGCTCACCCCACTATACAATGAGCAGTTCTTC. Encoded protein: CATLTPLYNEQFF.

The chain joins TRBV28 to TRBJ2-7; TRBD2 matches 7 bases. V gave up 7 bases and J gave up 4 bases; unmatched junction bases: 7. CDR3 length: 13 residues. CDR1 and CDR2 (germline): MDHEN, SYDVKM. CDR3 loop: CASTSREGYEQYV. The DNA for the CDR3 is TGTGCCAGCACCTCGAGGGAGGGATACGAGCAGTACGTC.

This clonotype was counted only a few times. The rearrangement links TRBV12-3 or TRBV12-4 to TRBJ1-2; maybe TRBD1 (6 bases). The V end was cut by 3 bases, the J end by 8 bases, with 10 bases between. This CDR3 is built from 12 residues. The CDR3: CASSFQGTGYTF. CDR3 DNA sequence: TGTGCCAGCAGTTTTCAGGGGACGGGCTACACCTTC.

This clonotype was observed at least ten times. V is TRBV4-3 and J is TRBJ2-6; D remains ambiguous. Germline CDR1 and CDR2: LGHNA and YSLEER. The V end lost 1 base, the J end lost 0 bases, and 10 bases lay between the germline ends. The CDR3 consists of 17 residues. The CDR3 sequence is CASSQVEERSGANVLTF. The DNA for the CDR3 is TGCGCCAGCAGCCAAGTAGAGGAGCGCTCTGGGGCCAACGTCCTGACTTTC.

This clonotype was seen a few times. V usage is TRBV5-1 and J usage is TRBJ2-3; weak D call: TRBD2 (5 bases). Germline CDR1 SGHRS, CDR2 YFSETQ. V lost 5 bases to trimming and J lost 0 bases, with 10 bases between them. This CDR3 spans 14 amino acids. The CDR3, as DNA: TGCGCCAGCAGGCGGGCAGCTAGCACAGATACGCAGTATTTT. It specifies CASRRAASTDTQYF.

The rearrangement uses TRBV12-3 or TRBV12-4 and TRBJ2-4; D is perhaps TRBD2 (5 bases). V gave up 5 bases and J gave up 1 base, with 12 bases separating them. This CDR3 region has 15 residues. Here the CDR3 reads CASSVRELAKNIQYF. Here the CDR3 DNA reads TGTGCCAGCAGTGTTAGGGAGTTGGCCAAAAACATTCAGTACTTC.

DNA of the CDR3: TGTGCCAGCAGCTTATATAGCGGGGGCACAGATACGCAGTATTTT. Its translation is CASSLYSGGTDTQYF. The chain uses TRBV7-9 and TRBJ2-3, with 8 bases identical to TRBD2. The CDR3 is made up of 15 amino acids. Germline lookup yields CDR1 SEHNR and CDR2 FQNEAQ (reference sequence). V was pared by 2 bases and J by 1 base, with 2 bases of the junction left unmatched. Full variable domain (rest looked up from reference TRBV7-9 and TRBJ2-3): DTGVSQNPRHKITKRGQNVTFRCDPISEHNRLYWYRQTLGQGPEFLTYFQNEAQLEKSRLLSDRFSAERPKGSFSTLEIQRTEQGDSAMYLCASSLYSGGTDTQYFGPGTRLTVL.

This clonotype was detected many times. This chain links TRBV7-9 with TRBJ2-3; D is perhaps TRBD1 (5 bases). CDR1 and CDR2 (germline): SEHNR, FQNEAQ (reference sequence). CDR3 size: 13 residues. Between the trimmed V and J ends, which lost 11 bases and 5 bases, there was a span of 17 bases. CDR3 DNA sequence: TGTGCCCAAGATCCAGGGTTGGGAGATACGCAGTATTTT. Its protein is CAQDPGLGDTQYF.